This is a list of T cell receptor beta chains from one sample in a study of cytomegalovirus exposure and HLA in healthy donors. This table comes from immunoSEQ multiplex PCR, and its TCRdb copy is limited to in-frame clones, with some not included. Of roughly 130,000 clones listed, roughly four fifths are singletons. Material for sequencing was PBMCs. The receptors here all came from a woman between 50 and 59 years old in good health and CMV-seropositive. Both conserved end residues are part of each CDR3. A D gene is named only where the DNA matches it firmly. Size is omitted from some rows. Given values are once, few, many or a class for expanded clones.

NA | TRBJ1-4 | TRBV28 | NA | 15 | TGTGCCAGCAGTTCCCCACAGGGATCTAATGAAAAACTGTTTTTT | CASSSPQGSNEKLFF
NA | TRBJ2-1 | TRBV7-8 | TRBD2 | 15 | TGTGCCAGCAGCTTAAACGGGGGGTACTACAATGAGCAGTTCTTC | CASSLNGGYYNEQFF
NA | TRBJ1-5 | TRBV27 | NA | 14 | TGTGCCAGCGGGGTGGGGGGGAGGGTCGCGCCCCAGCATTTT | CASGVGGRVAPQHF
NA | TRBJ1-1 | TRBV27 | TRBD1 | 16 | TGTGCCAGCAGTTTATTATTTGGACAGGGACATACTGAAGCTTTCTTT | CASSLLFGQGHTEAFF
NA | TRBJ1-5 | TRBV10-3 | NA | 14 | TGTGCCACCAGGACAGTGGGTAGCAATCAGCCCCAGCATTTT | CATRTVGSNQPQHF
NA | TRBJ2-5 | TRBV9 | TRBD2 | 15 | TGTGCCAGCAGCGCGGGGGGTAATACCCAAGAGACCCAGTACTTC | CASSAGGNTQETQYF
NA | TRBJ2-2 | TRBV5-1 | NA | 13 | TGCGCCAGCAGTAGACTAGACACCGGGGAGCTGTTTTTT | CASSRLDTGELFF
NA | TRBJ2-1 | TRBV5-3 | NA | 12 | TGTGCCAGAAGCCCCGGGGGACCCGAGCAGTTCTTC | CARSPGGPEQFF
NA | TRBJ2-7 | TRBV27 | TRBD2 | 14 | TGTGCCAGCAGTTTAGGGACTAGCGGGGGAGACCCGTACTTC | CASSLGTSGGDPYF
NA | TRBJ2-7 | TRBV2 | NA | 14 | TGTGCCAGCAGTGAACCCCAGGGGCACTACGAGCAGTACTTC | CASSEPQGHYEQYF
NA | TRBJ1-1 | TRBV7-3 | NA | 15 | TGTGCCCATTTCCTTGGAGAGGACATGAACACTGAAGCTTTCTTT | CAHFLGEDMNTEAFF
NA | TRBJ1-1 | TRBV4-3 | NA | 14 | TGCGCCAGCAGCGGAGTTTTTTCGAGCGCTGAAGCTTTCTTT | CASSGVFSSAEAFF
NA | TRBJ1-4 | TRBV7-2 | NA | 14 | TGTGCCAGCAGCTATGGGCGGGGGGCCGTAAAACTGTTTTTT | CASSYGRGAVKLFF
NA | TRBJ2-5 | TRBV5-1 | NA | 14 | TGCGCCAGCGGATCGATGGGGCACGGAGAGACCCAGTACTTC | CASGSMGHGETQYF
NA | TRBJ1-5 | TRBV7-8 | NA | 13 | TGTGCCAGCAGCTTTTTACGGGATCAGCCCCAGCATTTT | CASSFLRDQPQHF
few | TRBJ2-1 | TRBV2 | NA | 16 | TGTGCCAGCAGTGAAGTCATGCTCCGCGGTGACAATGAGCAGTTCTTC | CASSEVMLRGDNEQFF
NA | TRBJ2-7 | TRBV19 | NA | 15 | TGTGCCAGTAGTATCCGGACAGGGAGGGGCTCCGAGCAGTACTTC | CASSIRTGRGSEQYF
few | TRBJ1-3 | TRBV12-5 | NA | 13 | TGTGCTAGTGGTTTGACGGGGGGAGACACCATATATTTT | CASGLTGGDTIYF
NA | TRBJ2-4 | TRBV15 | NA | 15 | TGTGCCACCAGCAGAGATGCAGTAGCCAAAAACATTCAGTACTTC | CATSRDAVAKNIQYF
NA | TRBJ1-5 | TRBV6-5 | TRBD1 | 15 | TGTGCCAGCAGTCGCGGGACAGGGGTCAATCAGCCCCAGCATTTT | CASSRGTGVNQPQHF
NA | TRBJ2-2 | TRBV7-2 | NA | 13 | TGTGCCAGCAGCGATCAGGGCACCGGGGAGCTGTTTTTT | CASSDQGTGELFF
NA | TRBJ2-5 | TRBV5-1 | NA | 13 | TGCGCCAGCAGCTTAGGCGGTCACGAGACCCAGTACTTC | CASSLGGHETQYF
NA | TRBJ2-3 | TRBV6-1 | TRBD2 | 14 | TGTGCCATGAAGCGGGGGTTTTCCACAGATACGCAGTATTTT | CAMKRGFSTDTQYF
NA | TRBJ1-5 | TRBV6-1 | NA | 13 | TGTGCCAGCAGTGAACGGGGGGCCTACAGGGAGCATTTT | CASSERGAYREHF
NA | TRBJ1-6 | TRBV5-4 | NA | 15 | TGTGCCAGCAAAAGGTGGGGGGAGTGGGATTCACCCCTCCACTTT | CASKRWGEWDSPLHF
NA | TRBJ2-1 | TRBV7-3 | TRBD1 | 14 | TGTGCCAGCGGACAGGGAATGGGTTCAGGGGAGCAGTTCTTC | CASGQGMGSGEQFF
NA | TRBJ1-3 | TRBV5-6 | TRBD1 | 13 | TGTGCCAGCAGTCCGACCCTTACGGGACAGATCTATTTT | CASSPTLTGQIYF
once | TRBJ1-5 | TRBV4-3 | NA | 15 | TGCGCCAGCAGCCAAACCATTGCAGTAAATCAGCCCCAGCATTTT | CASSQTIAVNQPQHF
NA | TRBJ1-2 | TRBV5-4 | TRBD1 | 16 | TGTGCCAGCAGCGGGGCTATGACAGGGAAAGGCCATGGCTACACCTTC | CASSGAMTGKGHGYTF
many | TRBJ2-1 | TRBV19 | TRBD2 | 15 | TGTGCCAGTAGCAGCGGGGGCCACTCCTACAATGAGCAGTTCTTC | CASSSGGHSYNEQFF
NA | TRBJ2-1 | TRBV9 | NA | 12 | TGTGCCAGCAGCGTGCCGGGTAATGAGCAGTTCTTC | CASSVPGNEQFF
once | TRBJ1-2 | TRBV5-1 | NA | 16 | TGCGCCAGCAGCTTAGGGGATGGCGGGGATGGCTATGGCTACACCTTC | CASSLGDGGDGYGYTF
NA | TRBJ2-7 | TRBV30 | NA | 15 | TGTGCCTGGAGGGCTTGGGGGGGGGCCTTCGCCGAGCAGTACTTC | CAWRAWGGAFAEQYF
NA | TRBJ1-3 | TRBV7-2 | NA | 17 | TGTGCCAGCAGCTCCCCAAGGGGTCCCTACTCTGGAAACACCATATATTTT | CASSSPRGPYSGNTIYF
NA | TRBJ2-7 | TRBV5-4 | TRBD1 | 15 | TGTGCCAGCAGCATGCGGACAGGGAGCTCCTACGAGCAGTACTTC | CASSMRTGSSYEQYF
NA | TRBJ1-2 | TRBV11-1 | NA | 15 | TGTGCCAGCAGCCGGCGGGACGGATTTTCCTATGGCTACACCTTC | CASSRRDGFSYGYTF
NA | TRBJ1-2 | TRBV9 | TRBD1 | 16 | TGTGCCAGCAGCGTGGGAAGACAGGGGGAGTGGTATGGCTACACCTTC | CASSVGRQGEWYGYTF
NA | TRBJ2-2 | TRBV6-5 | TRBD2 | 15 | TGTGCCAGCAGCGGACTAGCGGGGGCCCCCGGGGAGCTGTTTTTT | CASSGLAGAPGELFF
NA | TRBJ2-7 | TRBV4-2 | NA | 15 | TGTGCCAGCAGCCAAGTGTTAGCCAGGGTGGCCGAGCAGTACTTC | CASSQVLARVAEQYF
few | TRBJ1-2 | TRBV6-1 | NA | 15 | TGTGCCAGCACATACCTCGGGCCCAGGGGTCATGGCTACACCTTC | CASTYLGPRGHGYTF
NA | TRBJ2-7 | TRBV5-4 | NA | 13 | TGTGCCAGCAGCCTGACTCCCGGTGCCGAGCAGTACTTC | CASSLTPGAEQYF
NA | TRBJ1-1 | TRBV5-6 | TRBD1 | 16 | TGTGCCAGCAGTTCTTGGCTGGGACAGGCAAACACTGAAGCTTTCTTT | CASSSWLGQANTEAFF